These T cell receptor beta chains were read from a single sample in a study of cytomegalovirus exposure and HLA in healthy donors. The protocol was immunoSEQ multiplex PCR, while the TCRdb copy is restricted to in-frame clones and leaves out a portion. This table has about 140,000 clones, about 75% appearing once. Sequenced material: PBMCs. These receptors all come from a man aged 40-49 years in good health and CMV-seronegative. Each CDR3 is given with its conserved first and last residue. Fields, in order: CDR3 protein, CDR3 DNA, V gene, D gene, J gene, clone size. A D gene is named only where the DNA matches it firmly. Clone size is shown for a subset of rows, as once, few, many or a class of expanded clone.

CASSYSISYNEQFF TGTGCCAGCAGTTACTCAATCTCGTACAATGAGCAGTTCTTC TRBV6-5 - TRBJ2-1 -
CAWSVPPLNYGYTF TGTGCCTGGAGTGTTCCCCCCCTGAACTATGGCTACACCTTC TRBV30 - TRBJ1-2 -
CASSANGQTNYGYTF TGTGCCAGCAGCGCGAACGGACAGACTAACTATGGCTACACCTTC TRBV7-3 - TRBJ1-2 -
CASSLDSGGAGNEQFF TGCGCCAGCAGCTTGGATAGCGGGGGGGCCGGCAATGAGCAGTTCTTC TRBV5-1 TRBD2 TRBJ2-1 -
CSVEGRVKETQYF TGCAGCGTTGAGGGCAGGGTGAAAGAGACCCAGTACTTC TRBV29-1 - TRBJ2-5 -
CASSYGRIDTQYF TGTGCCAGCAGTTACGGGAGGATAGATACGCAGTATTTT TRBV6-6 - TRBJ2-3 -
CASKRGPGTGDSPLHF TGCGCCAGCAAGCGGGGCCCGGGGACAGGGGATTCACCCCTCCACTTT TRBV10-1 TRBD1 TRBJ1-6 few
CASRGKGGNTEAFF TGTGCCAGCAGGGGGAAAGGGGGGAACACTGAAGCTTTCTTT TRBV7-9 - TRBJ1-1 -
CASSPTWGLAVLGTDTQYF TGCGCCAGCAGCCCAACCTGGGGACTAGCGGTTCTGGGCACAGATACGCAGTATTTT TRBV5-1 TRBD2 TRBJ2-3 -
CASSVAWGHEQYF TGTGCCAGCAGCGTAGCATGGGGGCACGAGCAGTACTTC TRBV9 - TRBJ2-7 -
CASSLYSQANYGYTF TGTGCCAGCAGTTTATACAGCCAGGCGAACTATGGCTACACCTTC TRBV28 - TRBJ1-2 -
CASSFYKGAVNTEAFF TGTGCCAGCAGCTTTTATAAGGGGGCGGTGAACACTGAAGCTTTCTTT TRBV5-4 TRBD1 TRBJ1-1 -
CASAIWTGSQPQHF TGTGCCAGCGCAATCTGGACAGGGAGTCAGCCCCAGCATTTT TRBV5-5 TRBD1 TRBJ1-5 few
CASSLWATNTEAFF TGTGCCAGCAGCTTGTGGGCTACGAACACTGAAGCTTTCTTT TRBV13 - TRBJ1-1 -
CASSRTGDLPQHF TGTGCCAGCAGCCGGACAGGGGACCTCCCCCAGCATTTT TRBV25-1 TRBD1 TRBJ1-5 -
CASSLRTSGTSTDTQYF TGTGCCAGCAGCCTTCGGACTAGCGGAACTAGCACAGATACGCAGTATTTT TRBV5-6 TRBD2 TRBJ2-3 -
CASSPGTGRHEQYF TGTGCCAGCAGCCCCGGGACAGGGAGGCACGAGCAGTACTTC TRBV7-2 TRBD1 TRBJ2-7 -
CASSFSGGAGTDTQYF TGCGCCAGCAGCTTTAGCGGGGGGGCCGGCACAGATACGCAGTATTTT TRBV5-1 TRBD2 TRBJ2-3 -
CASSFAGGYEQYF TGTGCCAGCAGTTTTGCAGGGGGTTACGAGCAGTACTTC TRBV27 TRBD1 TRBJ2-7 once
CASSFFRGRGSWTGELFF TGTGCCAGCAGTTTCTTCCGTGGTAGGGGGTCCTGGACCGGGGAGCTGTTTTTT TRBV28 - TRBJ2-2 -
CASSETLGQGQPQHF TGTGCCAGCAGTGAAACCCTGGGACAGGGGCAGCCCCAGCATTTT TRBV2 TRBD1 TRBJ1-5 few
CASSMPQGQSSYEQYF TGTGCCAGCAGCATGCCACAGGGCCAAAGCTCCTACGAGCAGTACTTC TRBV7-2 - TRBJ2-7 -
CASSSAGLMAEAFF TGCGCCAGCAGCTCCGCAGGCTTGATGGCTGAAGCTTTCTTT TRBV5-1 - TRBJ1-1 many
CAWSPLDRGYTF TGTGCCTGGAGCCCTTTGGACAGGGGCTACACCTTC TRBV30 TRBD1 TRBJ1-2 -
CASSLAWLAGGTDTQYF TGTGCCAGCAGCTTGGCTTGGCTAGCGGGAGGCACAGATACGCAGTATTTT TRBV5-6 TRBD2 TRBJ2-3 -
CASTEGLANEKLFF TGTGCCAGCACCGAGGGCCTGGCTAATGAAAAACTGTTTTTT TRBV6-6 - TRBJ1-4 few
CASSHITVIREQYF TGTGCCAGCAGCCATATCACCGTAATACGGGAGCAGTACTTC TRBV6-8 - TRBJ2-7 -
CASSYSAFRTLYEQYF TGTGCCAGCAGTTACTCTGCGTTCCGGACTCTCTACGAGCAGTACTTC TRBV6-6 - TRBJ2-7 -
CASSLEGTSGGTQDTQYF TGTGCCAGCAGCTTAGAAGGGACTAGCGGGGGGACCCAAGATACGCAGTATTTT TRBV5-4 TRBD2 TRBJ2-3 -
CASRDRGRTGELFF TGTGCCAGTAGGGACAGGGGTCGCACCGGGGAGCTGTTTTTC TRBV19 TRBD1 TRBJ2-2 -
CASSLNTLGSYNEQFF TGTGCCAGCAGCTTAAATACGCTAGGCTCCTACAATGAGCAGTTCTTC TRBV7-3 - TRBJ2-1 -
CASSLIGVYGYTF TGCGCCAGCAGCTTGATAGGGGTGTATGGCTACACCTTC TRBV5-1 - TRBJ1-2 -
CSVGLAGAQETQYF TGCAGCGTTGGGCTAGCGGGGGCCCAAGAGACCCAGTACTTC TRBV29-1 TRBD2 TRBJ2-5 few
CASSQVGIFSGPGYEQYF TGTGCCAGCAGCCAAGTTGGGATTTTTAGCGGCCCGGGGTACGAGCAGTACTTC TRBV14 - TRBJ2-7 -
CASSLRPSGATNTGELFF TGTGCCAGCAGCTTAAGGCCTAGCGGGGCGACGAACACCGGGGAGCTGTTTTTT TRBV7-3 TRBD2 TRBJ2-2 -
CASSLGGGGEKLFF TGCGCCAGCAGCTTGGGGGGAGGAGGCGAAAAACTGTTTTTT TRBV5-1 - TRBJ1-4 -
CASSLETGGGYTF TGTGCCAGCAGCCTAGAGACAGGAGGTGGCTACACCTTC TRBV7-8 - TRBJ1-2 -
CASSLEQGSYNEQFF TGTGCCAGCAGCTTAGAACAGGGAAGTTACAATGAGCAGTTCTTC TRBV7-9 - TRBJ2-1 -